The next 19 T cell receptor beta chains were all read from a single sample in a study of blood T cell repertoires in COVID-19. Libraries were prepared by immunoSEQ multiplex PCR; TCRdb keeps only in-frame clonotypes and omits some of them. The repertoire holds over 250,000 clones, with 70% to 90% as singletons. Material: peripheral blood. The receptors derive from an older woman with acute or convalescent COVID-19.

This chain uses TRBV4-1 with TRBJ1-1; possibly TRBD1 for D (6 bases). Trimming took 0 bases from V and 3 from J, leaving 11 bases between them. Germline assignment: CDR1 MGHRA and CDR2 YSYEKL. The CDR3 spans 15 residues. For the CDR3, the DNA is TGCGCCAGCAGCCAAGATCGGACAGCCGACACTGAAGCTTTCTTT. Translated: CASSQDRTADTEAFF.

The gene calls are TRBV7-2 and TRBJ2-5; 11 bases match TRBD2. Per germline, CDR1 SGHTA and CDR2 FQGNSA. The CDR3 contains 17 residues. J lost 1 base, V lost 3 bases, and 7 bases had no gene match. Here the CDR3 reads CASSFTGTSGSQETQYF. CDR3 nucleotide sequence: TGTGCCAGCAGCTTTACCGGGACTAGCGGTTCCCAAGAGACCCAGTACTTC.

In nucleotides, the CDR3 is TGTGCCAGCAGCTTAGGAGGCGGGACTAGCGGTTCCTACGAGCAGTACTTC. Protein sequence: CASSLGGGTSGSYEQYF. This chain joins TRBV7-6 and TRBJ2-7; 11 positions match TRBD2. CDR3 length equals 17 residues. V lost 1 base and J lost 1; bases outside the gene matches: 6. In germline, CDR1 is SGHVS, CDR2 FNYEAQ.

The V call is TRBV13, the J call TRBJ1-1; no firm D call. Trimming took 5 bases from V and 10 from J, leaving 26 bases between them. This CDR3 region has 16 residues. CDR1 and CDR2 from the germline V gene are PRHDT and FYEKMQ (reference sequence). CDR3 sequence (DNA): TGTGCCAGCAGCGACTCTATAGCCCCGGGATATGGAGGAGCTTTCTTT. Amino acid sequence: CASSDSIAPGYGGAFF.

The DNA of the CDR3 is TGTGCCAGCAGCCCGACAGGGGGCTACTCTGGGGCCAACGTCCTGACTTTC. Translating it yields CASSPTGGYSGANVLTF. The rearrangement uses TRBV14 and TRBJ2-6; 10 bases match TRBD1. Germline V gives CDR1 SGHDN, CDR2 FVKESK. The CDR3 length is 17 residues. The trim removed 4 bases at V and 0 bases at J, leaving 3 bases unmatched. Based on the CDR3 plus reference TRBV14 and TRBJ2-6, the full variable domain is EAGVTQFPSHSVIEKGQTVTLRCDPISGHDNLYWYRRVMGKEIKFLLHFVKESKQDESGMPNNRFLAERTGGTYSTLKVQPAELEDSGVYFCASSPTGGYSGANVLTFGAGSRLTVL.

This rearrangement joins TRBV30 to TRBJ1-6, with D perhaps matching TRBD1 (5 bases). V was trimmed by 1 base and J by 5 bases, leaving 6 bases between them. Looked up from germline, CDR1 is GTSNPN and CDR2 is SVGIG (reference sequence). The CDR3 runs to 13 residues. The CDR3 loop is CAWSGQNNSPLHF. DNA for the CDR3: TGTGCCTGGAGTGGACAGAATAATTCACCCCTCCACTTT.

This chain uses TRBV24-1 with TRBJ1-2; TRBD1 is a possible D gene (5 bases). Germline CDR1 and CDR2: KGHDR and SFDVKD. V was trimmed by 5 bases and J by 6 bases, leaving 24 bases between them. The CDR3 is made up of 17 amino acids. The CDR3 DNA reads TGTGCCACCAGTGGATTCGATAGAGCCGGACATTGGAATGGCTACACCTTC. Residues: CATSGFDRAGHWNGYTF.

CDR3 in amino acids: CASSLDGGEGEKLFF. The CDR3 nucleotides read TGCGCCAGCAGCTTGGATGGGGGCGAGGGAGAAAAACTGTTTTTT. J is TRBJ1-4 and V is TRBV5-1; D perhaps matches TRBD1 (6 bases). The CDR3 has 15 residues. V lost 0 bases and J 8 bases, leaving 14 bases between the germline ends. The germline V gene has CDR1 SGHRS and CDR2 YFSETQ.

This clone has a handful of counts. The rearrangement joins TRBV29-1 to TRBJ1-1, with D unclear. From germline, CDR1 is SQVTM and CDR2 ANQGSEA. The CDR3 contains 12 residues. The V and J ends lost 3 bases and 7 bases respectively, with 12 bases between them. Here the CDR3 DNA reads TGCAGCGTTGATAGGCAGGCACATGAAGCTTTCTTT. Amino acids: CSVDRQAHEAFF.

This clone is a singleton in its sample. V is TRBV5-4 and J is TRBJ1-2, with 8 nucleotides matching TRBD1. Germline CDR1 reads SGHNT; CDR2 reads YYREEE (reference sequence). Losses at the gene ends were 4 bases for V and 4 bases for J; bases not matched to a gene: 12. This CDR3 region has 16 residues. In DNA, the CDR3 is TGTGCCAGCAGCCAAGATAGACAGGGGACCGGCTATGGCTACACCTTC. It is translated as CASSQDRQGTGYGYTF.

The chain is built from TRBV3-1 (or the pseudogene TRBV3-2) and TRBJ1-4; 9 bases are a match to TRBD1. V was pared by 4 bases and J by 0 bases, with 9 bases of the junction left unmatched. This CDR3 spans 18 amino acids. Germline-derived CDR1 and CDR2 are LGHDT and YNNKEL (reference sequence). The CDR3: CASSPGQGDSPTNEKLFF. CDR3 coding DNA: TGTGCCAGCAGCCCGGGACAGGGCGATTCACCAACTAATGAAAAACTGTTTTTT.

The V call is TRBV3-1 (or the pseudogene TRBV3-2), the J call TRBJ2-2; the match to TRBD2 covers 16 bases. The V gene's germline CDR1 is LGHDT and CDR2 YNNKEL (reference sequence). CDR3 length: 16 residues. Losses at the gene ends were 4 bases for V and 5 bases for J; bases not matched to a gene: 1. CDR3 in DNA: TGTGCCAGCAGCCGGGGACTAGCGGGGGGGACCGGGGAGCTGTTTTTT. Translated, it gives CASSRGLAGGTGELFF.

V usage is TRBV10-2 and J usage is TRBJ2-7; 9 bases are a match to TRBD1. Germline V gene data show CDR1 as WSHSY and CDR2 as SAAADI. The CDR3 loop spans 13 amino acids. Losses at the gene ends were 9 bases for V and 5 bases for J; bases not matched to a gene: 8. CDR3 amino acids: CARRDRDFDEQYF. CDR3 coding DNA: TGCGCCAGGAGGGACAGGGACTTCGACGAGCAGTACTTC.

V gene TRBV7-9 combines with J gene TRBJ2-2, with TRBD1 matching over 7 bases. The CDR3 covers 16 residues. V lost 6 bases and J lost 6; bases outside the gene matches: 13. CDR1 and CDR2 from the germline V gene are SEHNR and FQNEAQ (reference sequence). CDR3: CASSYGQVLGAGELFF. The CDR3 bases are TGTGCCAGCAGTTACGGACAGGTATTGGGCGCCGGGGAGCTGTTTTTT.

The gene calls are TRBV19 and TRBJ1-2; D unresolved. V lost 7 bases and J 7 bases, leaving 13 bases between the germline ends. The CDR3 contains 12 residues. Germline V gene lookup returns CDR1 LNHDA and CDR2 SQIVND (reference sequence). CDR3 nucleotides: TGTGCCAGTACCAGAGGAGACTCTGGCTACACCTTC. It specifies CASTRGDSGYTF.

The CDR3, as DNA: TGTGCCAGCAGTACAGGGGCCGATAATGAAAAACTGTTTTTT. It codes for CASSTGADNEKLFF. The genes are TRBV28 and TRBJ1-4, with TRBD1 matching over 7 bases. Germline V gene lookup returns CDR1 MDHEN and CDR2 SYDVKM. The CDR3 is made up of 14 amino acids. Trimming removed 5 bases from V and 4 bases from J; junction bases left unmatched: 4.

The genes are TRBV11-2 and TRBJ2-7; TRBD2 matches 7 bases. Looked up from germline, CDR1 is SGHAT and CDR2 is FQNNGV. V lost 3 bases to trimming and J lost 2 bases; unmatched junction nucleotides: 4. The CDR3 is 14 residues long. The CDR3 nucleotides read TGTGCCAGCAGCTTTTCCCGGGGGGCCTACGAGCAGTACTTC. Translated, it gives CASSFSRGAYEQYF.

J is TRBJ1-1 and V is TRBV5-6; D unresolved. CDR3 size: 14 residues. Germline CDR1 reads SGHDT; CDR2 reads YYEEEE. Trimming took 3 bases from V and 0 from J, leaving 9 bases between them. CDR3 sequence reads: CASSSGFLNTEAFF. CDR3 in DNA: TGTGCCAGCAGCTCCGGTTTCTTGAACACTGAAGCTTTCTTT.

The CDR3 nucleotides read TGTGCCAGCAGTCGTGCCGGGGGGAACGGCTACACCTTC. Translated: CASSRAGGNGYTF. The gene calls are TRBV7-9 and TRBJ1-2, with D possibly TRBD1 on 5 matching bases. From germline, CDR1 is SEHNR and CDR2 FQNEAQ (reference sequence). The CDR3 extends over 13 amino acids. The V gene lost 6 bases and the J gene lost 8 bases, with 16 bases spanning the gap. Together with reference TRBV7-9 and TRBJ1-2, the CDR3 gives the full variable domain: DTGVSQNPRHKITKRGQNVTFRCDPISEHNRLYWYRQTLGQGPEFLTYFQNEAQLEKSRLLSDRFSAERPKGSFSTLEIQRTEQGDSAMYLCASSRAGGNGYTFGSGTRLTVV.